The entry that follows covers one TCR beta chain sequence. Use of 60 Vbeta and 13 Jbeta primers characterized the PCR. The repertoire was sequenced with immunoSEQ multiplex PCR; TCRdb's copy has only in-frame clones and lacks some. This sample yields 200,000 or so clones, of which 82% are seen a single time; 0.098% belongs to the top ten. These data come from a study of cytomegalovirus exposure and HLA in healthy donors. Looked up from germline, CDR1 is LGHNA and CDR2 is YNFKEQ. The CDR3 loop spans 14 amino acids. Trimming took off 0 bases at V and 4 bases at J, with 9 bases between the two ends. Sample: PBMCs. The origin of this receptor is a boy aged 2 to 9 in good health and CMV-seronegative. The J gene is TRBJ1-1, the V gene TRBV4-2, with TRBD1 as a possible D gene (5 bases). The CDR3 loop reads CASSQDRGVTEAFF. CDR3 DNA sequence: TGTGCCAGCAGCCAAGATCGGGGGGTCACTGAAGCTTTCTTT.